This record looks at one T cell receptor beta chain sequence and its context. J lost 5 bases, V lost 4 bases, and 6 bases had no gene match. The CDR3 has 14 amino acids. The germline gives CDR1 MGHRA, CDR2 YSYEKL. These data originate in a study of blood T cell repertoires in COVID-19. At the level of the study: There were acute and convalescent COVID-19 samples, and they came from the United States, Italy and Spain.

Libraries were prepared by immunoSEQ multiplex PCR; TCRdb keeps only in-frame clonotypes and omits some of them. This sample has 70,000 to 80,000 clones, with roughly 80% found just once. The clonotype comes from a human donor in a cohort sampled during active COVID-19. Sequencing was performed on peripheral blood. The V and J genes are TRBV4-1 and TRBJ1-2; 8 bases map to TRBD1. CDR3 in amino acids: CASSLPGQEYGYTF. DNA of the CDR3: TGCGCCAGCAGCCTACCGGGACAGGAGTATGGCTACACCTTC.